The clone carrying this TCR beta chain was detected ten times or more. The antigen is not known. These data come from a study of CD8 T cells in ankylosing spondylitis. Whole-study findings and limits: Disease-associated clones were reportedly significantly overrepresented in matched ankylosing spondylitis synovial fluid. A TCR beta motif made of fewer than ten highly homologous variants seemed typical of ankylosing spondylitis blood.

Each TCR beta library was made by quantitative 5'-RACE that incorporated molecular barcodes. TCRdb used MiXCR to reprocess the 5' RACE reads, holding one entry per CDR3 protein. The repertoire consists of about 330,000 distinct CDR3 sequences, with roughly 8% occurring once and the leading ten covering more than 12%. CDR1 is SQVTM, CDR2 ANQGSEA, per germline. V was clipped by 4 bases and J by 2 bases, with 15 bases between them. This CDR3 has 14 residues. Source material: blood, either unsorted or a sorted T cell fraction (not recorded which). The TCR was taken from a male donor with ankylosing spondylitis. The rearrangement links TRBV29-1 to TRBJ2-7; D is unresolved. CDR3 in amino acids: CSVVVDKDPYEQYF. CDR3 DNA sequence: TGCAGCGTTGTAGTAGATAAGGATCCCTACGAGCAGTACTTC.